The present entry profiles one T cell receptor (beta chain) with its context. Its antigen remains unknown. Between the trimmed V and J ends, which lost 2 bases and 1 base, there was a span of 6 bases. CDR3 length equals 13 residues. The V gene's germline CDR1 is SGHTA and CDR2 FQGNSA. These data originate in a study of type 1 regulatory T cells. TCRdb ran MiXCR on the reads and lists one entry per CDR3 protein. This table has more than 60,000 distinct CDR3 sequences, 62% appearing once. Study-wide results and caveats: Tr1 cells had a more restricted TCR repertoire than non-Tr1 cells.

The clonotype originates from a human donor in good health. Sequenced sample: cultured non-Tr1 T cells, either the whole culture or a sorted T cell fraction (not recorded which). The chain has TRBV7-2 and TRBJ2-7; D is uncertain. DNA for the CDR3: TGTGCCAGCAGCTTACGAGAATCCTACGAGCAGTACTTC. Translation: CASSLRESYEQYF.